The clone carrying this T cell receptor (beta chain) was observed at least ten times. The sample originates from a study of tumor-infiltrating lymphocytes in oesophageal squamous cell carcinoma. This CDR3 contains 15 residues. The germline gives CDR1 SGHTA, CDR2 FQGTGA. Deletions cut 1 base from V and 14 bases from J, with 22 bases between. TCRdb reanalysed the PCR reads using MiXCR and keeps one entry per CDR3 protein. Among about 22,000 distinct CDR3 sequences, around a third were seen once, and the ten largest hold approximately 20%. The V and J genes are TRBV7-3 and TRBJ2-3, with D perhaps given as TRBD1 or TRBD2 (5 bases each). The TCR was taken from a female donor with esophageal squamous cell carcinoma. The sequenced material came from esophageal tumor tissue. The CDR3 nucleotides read TGTGCCAGCAGCTTAATCCCCCTGGACACCGGGGAGCTGTATTTT. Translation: CASSLIPLDTGELYF.